The TCR beta chain under discussion was sequenced for a study of early T cells in non-severe SARS-CoV-2 infection. TCRdb analysed the 5' RACE reads with MiXCR anew, one entry per CDR3 protein. The table shows about 77,000 distinct CDR3 sequences, with around 12% occurring only once. Deletions cut 4 bases from V and 1 base from J, with 7 bases between. Germline CDR1 SNHLY, CDR2 FYNNEI. This CDR3 spans 13 amino acids. This clonotype has a handful of counts. This specimen consisted of whole blood, obtained at baseline. This TCR was recovered from an adult who was a healthcare worker with PCR-confirmed SARS-CoV-2 infection or an uninfected control (not recorded which). The donor label of this sample is uncertain. The V call is TRBV2, the J call TRBJ1-1; no definite D call. CDR3 protein: CASSADPNTEAFF. DNA of the CDR3: TGTGCCAGCAGTGCGGACCCGAACACTGAAGCTTTCTTT. The variable domain in full, with the rest retrieved from reference TRBV2 and TRBJ1-1, is EPEVTQTPSHQVTQMGQEVILRCVPISNHLYFYWYRQILGQKVEFLVSFYNNEISEKSEIFDDQFSVERPDGSNFTLKIRSTKLEDSAMYFCASSADPNTEAFFGQGTRLTVV.